This passage covers 5 T cell receptor beta chains from one sample sequenced in a study of regulatory T cells in long-lasting Graves disease. Arm-PCR of CDR3 regions with iRepertoire HTBI primers generated TCR beta libraries. MiXCR, run by TCRdb on the multiplex PCR reads, gives a single entry per CDR3 protein. The repertoire holds approximately 360,000 distinct CDR3 sequences, with roughly 10% as singletons. Noted time point: newly diagnosed GD, antithyroid drugs for less than 3 months. Isolated PBMC RNA provided the starting material for the TCR library. This same sample was also taken into another study, of T cells in Graves' hyperthyroidism and ophthalmopathy.

Sequences were derived from peripheral blood mononuclear cells (PBMCs), sampled at new diagnosis, from a patient treated with antithyroid drugs. All receptors come from a woman younger than 35 with Graves disease.

Only a few counts were recorded for this clonotype. CDR3 bases: TGCAGCGTCGAATCTATAGAGCGCGGCTACACCTTC. As protein: CSVESIERGYTF. The gene calls are TRBV29-1 and TRBJ1-2; D remains ambiguous. The germline gives CDR1 SQVTM, CDR2 ANQGSEA. This CDR3 spans 12 amino acids. The V end was cut by 6 bases, the J end by 8 bases, with 16 bases between.

This clonotype was recorded only once. V usage is TRBV9 and J usage is TRBJ2-2; D is ambiguous. Trimming removed 0 bases from V and 10 bases from J, with 13 bases in between. Germline loops: CDR1 SGDLS, CDR2 YYNGEE. The CDR3 totals 14 residues. CDR3 nucleotide sequence: TGTGCCAGCAGCGTAGTGGGAAGTGCGGTGGAGCTGTTTTTT. Translating gives CASSVVGSAVELFF.

This chain uses TRBV9 with TRBJ2-5, with D possibly matching TRBD1 (5 bases). The CDR3 has 15 residues. V lost 2 bases and J lost 1, with 12 bases in between. CDR1 is SGDLS and CDR2 is YYNGEE in the germline V gene. In nucleotides, the CDR3 is TGTGCCAGCAGCGTTCGGTACAGGACCCAAGAGACCCAGTACTTC. Its translation: CASSVRYRTQETQYF.

Comments on this clonotype: This may come from a read error, since a much larger clone is one base off. The V call is TRBV28, the J call TRBJ1-1; 7 bases align to TRBD1. Germline V gives CDR1 MDHEN, CDR2 SYDVKM. The CDR3 extends over 16 amino acids. The CDR3 bases are TGTACCAGCAGTGCGGGGCCGGGACAGCTGAACACTGAAGCTTTCTTT. Residues: CTSSAGPGQLNTEAFF.

This clonotype was found once. V usage is TRBV6-1 and J usage is TRBJ1-5; D is uncertain. The CDR3 consists of 13 residues. Looked up from germline, CDR1 is MNHNS and CDR2 is SASEGT. V dropped 7 bases and J dropped 6 bases, with 13 bases sitting between them. CDR3 in amino acids: CASNWIGSQPQHF. As DNA, the CDR3 is TGTGCCAGCAACTGGATCGGAAGTCAGCCCCAGCATTTT.